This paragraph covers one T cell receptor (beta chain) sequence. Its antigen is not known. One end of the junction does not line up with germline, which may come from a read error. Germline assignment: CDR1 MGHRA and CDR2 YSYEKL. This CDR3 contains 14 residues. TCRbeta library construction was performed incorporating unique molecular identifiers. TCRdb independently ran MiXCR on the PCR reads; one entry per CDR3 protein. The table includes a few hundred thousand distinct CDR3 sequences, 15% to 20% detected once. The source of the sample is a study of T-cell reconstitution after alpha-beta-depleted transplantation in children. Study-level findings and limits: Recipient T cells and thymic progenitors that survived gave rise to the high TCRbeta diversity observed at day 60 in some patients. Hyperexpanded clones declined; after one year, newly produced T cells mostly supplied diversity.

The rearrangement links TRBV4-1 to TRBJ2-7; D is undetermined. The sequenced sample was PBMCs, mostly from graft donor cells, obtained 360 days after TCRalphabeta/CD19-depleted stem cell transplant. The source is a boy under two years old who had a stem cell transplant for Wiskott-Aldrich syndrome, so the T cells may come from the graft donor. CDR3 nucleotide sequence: TGCACCAGCAGCCAAGTGGCCAGCTCCTACGAGCAGTACTTC. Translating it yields CTSSQVASSYEQYF.